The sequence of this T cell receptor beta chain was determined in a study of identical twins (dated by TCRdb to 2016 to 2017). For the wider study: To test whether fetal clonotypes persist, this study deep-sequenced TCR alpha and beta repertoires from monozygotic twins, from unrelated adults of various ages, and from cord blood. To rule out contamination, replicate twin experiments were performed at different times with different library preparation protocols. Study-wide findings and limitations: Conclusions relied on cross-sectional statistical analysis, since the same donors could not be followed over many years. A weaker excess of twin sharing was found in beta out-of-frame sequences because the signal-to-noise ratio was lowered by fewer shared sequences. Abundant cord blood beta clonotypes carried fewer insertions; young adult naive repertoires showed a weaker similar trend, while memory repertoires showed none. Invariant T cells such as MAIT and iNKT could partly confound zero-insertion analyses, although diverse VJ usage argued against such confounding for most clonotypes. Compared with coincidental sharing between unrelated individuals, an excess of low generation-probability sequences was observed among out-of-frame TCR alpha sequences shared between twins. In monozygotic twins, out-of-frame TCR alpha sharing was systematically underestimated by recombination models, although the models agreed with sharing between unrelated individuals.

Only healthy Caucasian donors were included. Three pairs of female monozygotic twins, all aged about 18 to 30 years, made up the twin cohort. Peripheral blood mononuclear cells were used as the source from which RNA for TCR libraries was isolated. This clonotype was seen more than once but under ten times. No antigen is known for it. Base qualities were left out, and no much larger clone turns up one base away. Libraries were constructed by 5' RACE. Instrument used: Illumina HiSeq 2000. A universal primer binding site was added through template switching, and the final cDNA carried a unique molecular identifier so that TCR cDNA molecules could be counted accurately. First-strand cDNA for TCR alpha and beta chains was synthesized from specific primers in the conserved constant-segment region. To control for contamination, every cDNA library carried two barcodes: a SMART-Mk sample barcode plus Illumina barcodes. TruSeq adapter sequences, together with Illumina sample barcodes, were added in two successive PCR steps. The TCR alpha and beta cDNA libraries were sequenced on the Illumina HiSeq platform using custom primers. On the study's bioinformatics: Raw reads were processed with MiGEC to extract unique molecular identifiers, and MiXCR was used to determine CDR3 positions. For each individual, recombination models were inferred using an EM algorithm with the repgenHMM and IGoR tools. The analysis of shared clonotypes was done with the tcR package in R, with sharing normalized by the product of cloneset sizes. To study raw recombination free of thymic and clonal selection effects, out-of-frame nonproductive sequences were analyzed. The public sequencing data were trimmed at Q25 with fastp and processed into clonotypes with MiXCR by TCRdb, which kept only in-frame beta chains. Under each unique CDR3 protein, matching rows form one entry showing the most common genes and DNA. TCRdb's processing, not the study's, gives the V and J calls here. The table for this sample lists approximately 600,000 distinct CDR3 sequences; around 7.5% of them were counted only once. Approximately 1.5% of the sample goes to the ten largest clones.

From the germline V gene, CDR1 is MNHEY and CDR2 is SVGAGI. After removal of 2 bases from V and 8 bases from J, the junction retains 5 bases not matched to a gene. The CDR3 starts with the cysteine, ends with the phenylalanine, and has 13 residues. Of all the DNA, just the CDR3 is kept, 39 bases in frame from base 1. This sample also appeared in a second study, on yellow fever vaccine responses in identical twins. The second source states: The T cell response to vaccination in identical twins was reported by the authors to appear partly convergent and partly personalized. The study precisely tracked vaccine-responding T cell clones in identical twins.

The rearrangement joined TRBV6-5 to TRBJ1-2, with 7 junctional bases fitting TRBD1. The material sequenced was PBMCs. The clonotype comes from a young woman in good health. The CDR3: CASSYEGGWGYTF. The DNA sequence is TGTGCCAGCAGTTACGAAGGGGGCTGGGGCTACACCTTC.